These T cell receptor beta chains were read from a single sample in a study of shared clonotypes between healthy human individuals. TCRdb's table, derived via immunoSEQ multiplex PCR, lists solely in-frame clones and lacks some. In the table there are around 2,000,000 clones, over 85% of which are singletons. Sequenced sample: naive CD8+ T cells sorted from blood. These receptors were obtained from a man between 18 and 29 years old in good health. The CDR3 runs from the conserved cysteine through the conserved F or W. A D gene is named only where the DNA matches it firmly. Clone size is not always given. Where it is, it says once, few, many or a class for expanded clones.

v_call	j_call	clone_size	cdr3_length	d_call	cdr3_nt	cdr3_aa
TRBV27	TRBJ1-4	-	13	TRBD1	TGTGCCAGCAGCTTGGGGGGACAGGGGAAACTGTTTTTT	CASSLGGQGKLFF
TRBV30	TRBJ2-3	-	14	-	TGTGCCTGGGGGCCGGGAGAGAACACAGATACGCAGTATTTT	CAWGPGENTDTQYF
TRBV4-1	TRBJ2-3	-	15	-	TGCGCCAGCAGCCAAGGGGGGCAGGGCACAGATACGCAGTATTTT	CASSQGGQGTDTQYF
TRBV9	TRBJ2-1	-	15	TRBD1	TGTGCCAGCAGCGTAGGACAGGGGAGGAGCGATGAGCAGTTCTTC	CASSVGQGRSDEQFF
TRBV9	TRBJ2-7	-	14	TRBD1	TGTGCCAGCAGCGTAAGGACAGGGGGGCACGAGCAGTACTTC	CASSVRTGGHEQYF
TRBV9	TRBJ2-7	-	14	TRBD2	TGTGCCAGCAGCGTCGGGGGGGATACGTACGAGCAGTACTTC	CASSVGGDTYEQYF
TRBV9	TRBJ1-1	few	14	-	TGTGCCAGCAGCGTAGACGGAGGGGCGACTGAAGCTTTCTTT	CASSVDGGATEAFF
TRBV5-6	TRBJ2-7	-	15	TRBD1	TGTGCCAGCAGCTTGTTCCCTTCCACAGGGGACGAGCAGTACTTC	CASSLFPSTGDEQYF
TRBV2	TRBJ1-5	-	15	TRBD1	TGTGCCAGCAGTGACCAGGGGGCAGCAAATCAGCCCCAGCATTTT	CASSDQGAANQPQHF
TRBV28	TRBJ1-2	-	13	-	TGTGCCAGCATCATGGATTGGGGTTCAGGCTACACCTTC	CASIMDWGSGYTF
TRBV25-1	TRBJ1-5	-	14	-	TGTGCCAGCAGTGAAACGGAAGACGGTCAGCCCCAGCATTTT	CASSETEDGQPQHF
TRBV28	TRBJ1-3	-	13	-	TGTGCCAGCAGTTTAGGGGCCGGGGACACCATATATTTT	CASSLGAGDTIYF
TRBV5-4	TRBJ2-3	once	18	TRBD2	TGTGCCAGCCCCCCATCCCGACTTGCGGGAGGGGACACAGATACGCAGTATTTT	CASPPSRLAGGDTDTQYF
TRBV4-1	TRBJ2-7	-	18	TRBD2	TGCGCCAGCAGCCCGAAGGGGACTAGCGGGGTTGCCTCCTACGAGCAGTACTTC	CASSPKGTSGVASYEQYF
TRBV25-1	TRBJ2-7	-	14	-	TGTGCCAGCCTAACCGACAGGTTTCCCTACGAGCAGTACTTC	CASLTDRFPYEQYF
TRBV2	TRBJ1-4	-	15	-	TGTGCCAGCAGTGAAGGTCCAGGGGTCGATGAAAAACTGTTTTTT	CASSEGPGVDEKLFF
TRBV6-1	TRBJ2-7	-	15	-	TGTGCCATTACCGGACTGGGCCTCATCACCTACGAGCAGTACTTC	CAITGLGLITYEQYF
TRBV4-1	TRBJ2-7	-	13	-	TGCGCCAGCAGCCAAGTTCTGAGCCAAGGGCAGTACTTC	CASSQVLSQGQYF
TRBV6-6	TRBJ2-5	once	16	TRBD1	TGTGCCAGCAGTTACTGGTCAGGGGGCGAGGGGGAGACCCAGTACTTC	CASSYWSGGEGETQYF
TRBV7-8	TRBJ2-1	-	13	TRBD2	TGTGCCAGCGGGAGGGTAGCCTACAATGAGCAGTTCTTC	CASGRVAYNEQFF
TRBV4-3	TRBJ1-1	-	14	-	TGCGCCAGCAGCCAAGATCGGGACATCTCTGAAGCTTTCTTT	CASSQDRDISEAFF
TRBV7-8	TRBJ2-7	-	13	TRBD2	TGTGCCAGCAGCTTGGGGGGGGTCAACGAGCAGTACTTC	CASSLGGVNEQYF
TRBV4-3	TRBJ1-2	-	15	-	TGCGCCAGCAGCCAAGACTCAGGGGATCCCTATGGCTACACCTTC	CASSQDSGDPYGYTF
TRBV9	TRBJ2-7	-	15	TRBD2	TGTGCCAGCAGCGTAGTTCCTAGCGGGAGTAACGAGCAGTACTTC	CASSVVPSGSNEQYF
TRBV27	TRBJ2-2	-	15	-	TGTGCCAGCACCGTCCTCGGACAGTCCACCGGGGAGCTGTTTTTT	CASTVLGQSTGELFF
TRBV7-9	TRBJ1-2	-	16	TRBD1	TGTGCCAGCAGCTTCCGTCCGGGACAGGGGAAGGATGGCTACACCTTC	CASSFRPGQGKDGYTF
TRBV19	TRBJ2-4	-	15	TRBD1	TGTGCCAGTAGTAAGGGACAGGGGGCCAAAAACATTCAGTACTTC	CASSKGQGAKNIQYF
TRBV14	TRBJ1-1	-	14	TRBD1	TGTGCCAGCAGCCTAACCTCAGGGGGCACGGAAGCTTTCTTT	CASSLTSGGTEAFF
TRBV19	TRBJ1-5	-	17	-	TGTGCCAGTAGGACTCCCCCGACAGCCCAGGGCGATCAGCCCCAGCATTTT	CASRTPPTAQGDQPQHF
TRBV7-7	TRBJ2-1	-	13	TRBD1	TGTGCTAGCAGCCGACAGGGTCCGACTGAGCAGTTCTTC	CASSRQGPTEQFF
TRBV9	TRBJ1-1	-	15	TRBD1	TGTGCCAGCAGCACCACAGGGGGCTGGAACACTGAAGCTTTCTTT	CASSTTGGWNTEAFF
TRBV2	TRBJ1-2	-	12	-	TGTGCCAGCAATGGGGATAACTATGGCTACACCTTC	CASNGDNYGYTF
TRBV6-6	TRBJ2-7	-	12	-	TGTGCCAGCACTCACAAGCCAGCCGAGCAGTACTTC	CASTHKPAEQYF
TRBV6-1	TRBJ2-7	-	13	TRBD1	TGTGCCATCTCTTACAGGGGCTCCTACGAGCAGTACTTC	CAISYRGSYEQYF
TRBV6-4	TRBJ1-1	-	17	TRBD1	TGTGCCAGCAGTGACACTCGGACAGGGGCGGGAAACACTGAAGCTTTCTTT	CASSDTRTGAGNTEAFF
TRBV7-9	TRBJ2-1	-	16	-	TGTGCCAGCAGCCGTAGTTGGGACACAGCCTACAATGAGCAGTTCTTC	CASSRSWDTAYNEQFF
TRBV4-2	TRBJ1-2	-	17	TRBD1	TGTGCCAGCAGCCAAGATTTAGGGACAGGGTTCCACTATGGCTACACCTTC	CASSQDLGTGFHYGYTF
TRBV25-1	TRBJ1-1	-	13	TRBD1	TGTGCCAGCAGTGAGACAGGGTTGGCTGAAGCTTTCTTT	CASSETGLAEAFF
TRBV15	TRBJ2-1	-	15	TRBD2	TGTGCCACCTCTTCTGGGACTAGCGGGGGAGATGAGCAGTTCTTC	CATSSGTSGGDEQFF
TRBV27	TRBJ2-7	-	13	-	TGTGCCAGCAGTTCTGTCAGTCCCTACGAGCAGTACTTC	CASSSVSPYEQYF
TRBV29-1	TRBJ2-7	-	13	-	TGCAGCGTTGAAGAGGACAGTTCCTACGAGCAGTACTTC	CSVEEDSSYEQYF
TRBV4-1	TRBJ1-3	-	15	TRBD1	TGCGCCAGCAGCCAAGATTCAGGGGGTGGAAACACCATATATTTT	CASSQDSGGGNTIYF
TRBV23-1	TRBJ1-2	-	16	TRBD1	TGCGCCAGCAGTCAAGGGGGGACAGGAGACGACTATGGCTACACCTTC	CASSQGGTGDDYGYTF
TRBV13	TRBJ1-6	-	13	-	TGTGCCAGCAGCTTAGGCGGAGGGGCACCCCTCCACTTT	CASSLGGGAPLHF
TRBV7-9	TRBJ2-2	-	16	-	TGTGCCAGCAGCTTATCCCCAGGGGAGTCGGGCGGGGAGCTGTTTTTT	CASSLSPGESGGELFF
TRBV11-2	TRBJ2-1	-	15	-	TGTGCCAGCATCCTGAGGGGTAGCCGCTACAATGAGCAGTTCTTC	CASILRGSRYNEQFF
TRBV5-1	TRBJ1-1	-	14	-	TGCGCCAGCACCTTAGAATTCCACTCCACTGAAGCTTTCTTT	CASTLEFHSTEAFF
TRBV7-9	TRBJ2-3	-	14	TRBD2	TGTGCCAGCAGCTTGTTTGGGGGGGTTGATACGCAGTATTTT	CASSLFGGVDTQYF
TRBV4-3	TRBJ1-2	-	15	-	TGCGCCAGCAGCCAGGCCCAGGGGTTTTATAAGGGCTACACCTTC	CASSQAQGFYKGYTF
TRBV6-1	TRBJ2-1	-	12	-	TGTGCCAGCAGCGGATTCTACAATGAGCAGTTCTTC	CASSGFYNEQFF
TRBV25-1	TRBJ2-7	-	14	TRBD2	TGTGCCAGCAGTTGGCTAGCGGGGGGCCAGGAGCAGTACTTC	CASSWLAGGQEQYF
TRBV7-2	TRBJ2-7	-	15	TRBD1	TGTGCCAGCAGCCTTTCCGGGACAGGGAGATACGAGCAGTACTTC	CASSLSGTGRYEQYF
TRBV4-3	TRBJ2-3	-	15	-	TGCGCCAGCAGCCAAGACCCTGCCCTCACAGATACGCAGTATTTT	CASSQDPALTDTQYF
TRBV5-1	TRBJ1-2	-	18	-	TGCGCCAGCAGCCCGGGGGAGTCGACCCGAGATTTTAACTATGGCTACACCTTC	CASSPGESTRDFNYGYTF
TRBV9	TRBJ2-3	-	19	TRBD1	TGTGCCAGCAGCCCCGGACAGGGACAGGGGCTAAGTTTAACAGATACGCAGTATTTT	CASSPGQGQGLSLTDTQYF
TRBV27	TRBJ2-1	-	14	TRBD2	TGTGCCAGCAGGGGCGGGGGGGCCTTAGATGAGCAGTTCTTC	CASRGGGALDEQFF
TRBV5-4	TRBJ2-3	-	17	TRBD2	TGTGCCAGCAGCTCGGGATGGGGGACTAGCGATATCGATACGCAGTATTTT	CASSSGWGTSDIDTQYF